What follows describes a single TCR delta chain. This clone is large (0.1 to 1%) in terms of sample share. Its cognate antigen has yet to be identified. Nothing much larger sits one base from this clone, and base qualities are not available. Other DNA sequences of this sample code for an identical CDR3. The sample is drawn from a study of fetal and pediatric gammadelta thymocytes (dated by TCRdb to between 2021 and 2023). Regarding the study in general: Previously published data and newly generated, unpublished data were combined in the bulk gammadelta thymocyte repertoires, which were used to strengthen a single-cell study of gammadelta thymocyte development. Bulk TCR repertoire data were added to increase subject numbers and strengthen the CDR3 publicity analysis. The bulk gammadelta thymocyte repertoire set covered some 10 subjects in total, 3 fetal thymus donors and 7 pediatric thymus donors. Unpublished data were combined with previously published data (refs 27,28) to make up the bulk gammadelta thymocyte repertoires. Results and caveats for the whole study, not just this receptor: Compared with post-natal repertoires, fetal gammadelta thymocyte repertoires had previously been reported to be enriched for TRDV2, TRGV8 and TRGV9 usage, low N additions and public CDR3s.

Thymocytes were stained with Zombie NIR viability dye plus antibodies to CD3 (UCHT1), TCRgammadelta (11F2), TCRVgamma9 (IMMU360) and TCRVdelta2 (IMMU389). From human fetal and pediatric thymuses, sorted Vgamma9Vdelta2 and nonVgamma9Vdelta2 gammadelta thymocytes were used to generate bulk TRD and TRG CDR3 repertoires separately. Pediatric thymus tissue was collected in Belgium from children having cardiac surgery. The pediatric thymus donors included in the study ranged in age from about 1 to 12 years. Thymic cell suspensions were prepared from fetal and post-natal thymuses as described previously. Vgamma9Vdelta2 thymocytes were sorted as CD3+ gammadeltaTCR+ Vgamma9+ Vdelta2+ cells. Cells were sorted on a FACS Aria III cell sorter (BD Biosciences). These reads were obtained on an Illumina MiSeq. The study's own analysis went as follows. For the publicity analysis, the Vgamma9Vdelta2 and nonVgamma9Vdelta2 bulk CDR3 files from each subject were merged to form one combined repertoire per subject. CDR3 publicity was given a score from 0 to 19 by checking each amino acid sequence across 9 single-cell datasets and 10 bulk repertoires with base R and dplyr. Clonotypes were called again by TCRdb from the public reads via CATT, and duplicate nucleotide sequences were then merged into one entry. TCRdb's processing, not the authors', yielded these V and J calls. Across this sample there are several hundred delta-chain clones, with about half seen only once. Approximately 14% of the sample rests with the top ten.

Counted from cysteine to phenylalanine, this CDR3 has 16 amino acids. This entry keeps only the CDR3 DNA: 48 bases, framed from base 1. Trimming takes 2 bases off V and 5 bases off J; junction bases not matched to a gene: 10. In the germline V gene, CDR1 corresponds to GEAIGNYY and CDR2 to EKD. Sequencing was carried out using Vgamma9Vdelta2 gamma-delta T cells from the thymus. The sample's cell subset or site, from its label and the paper: sorted CD3+gammadeltaTCR+Vgamma9+Vdelta2+ thymocytes. The clonotype comes from a child who underwent cardiac surgery and was recorded as healthy. Rearrangement joined TRDV2 to TRDJ1; TRDD3 lines up with 10 middle nucleotides. In nucleotide form, the sequence is TGTGCCTGTGACAGTCCCTTACTGGGGGATGTTGATAAACTCATCTTT. Its translation reads: CACDSPLLGDVDKLIF.